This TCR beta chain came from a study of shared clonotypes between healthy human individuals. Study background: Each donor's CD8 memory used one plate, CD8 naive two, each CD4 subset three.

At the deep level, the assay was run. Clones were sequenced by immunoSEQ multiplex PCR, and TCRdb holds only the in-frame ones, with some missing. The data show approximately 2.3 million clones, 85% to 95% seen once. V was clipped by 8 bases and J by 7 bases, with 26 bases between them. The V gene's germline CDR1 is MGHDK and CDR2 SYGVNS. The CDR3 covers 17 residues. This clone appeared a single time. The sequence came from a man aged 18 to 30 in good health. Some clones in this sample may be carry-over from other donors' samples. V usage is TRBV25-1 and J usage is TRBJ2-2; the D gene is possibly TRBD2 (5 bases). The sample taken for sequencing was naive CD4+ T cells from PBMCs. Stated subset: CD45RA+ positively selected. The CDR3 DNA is TGTGCCAGCTGGGATCGGGAAAGCACTACTCAGGACGGGGAGCTGTTTTTT. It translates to CASWDRESTTQDGELFF.